These 10 T cell receptor beta chains came from one sample sequenced in a study of control samples from healthy donors and cancer patients. Method: immunoSEQ multiplex PCR; TCRdb's copy keeps in-frame clones and lacks some. This sample has around 120,000 clones; about nine tenths occur once, and the top ten carry 3.4%. The specimen was blood. The receptors come from a man between 35 and 55 years old in good health.

The chain is built from TRBV7-9 and TRBJ1-2; D may be TRBD1 (5 bases). The CDR3 sequence is 13 residues long. CDR1 is SEHNR and CDR2 is FQNEAQ in the germline V gene (reference sequence). The V and J ends lost 1 base and 3 bases respectively, with 6 bases between them. This CDR3 is CASSLGGYYGYTF. The CDR3 DNA is TGTGCCAGCAGCTTAGGGGGGTACTATGGCTACACCTTC. The full variable domain, with the rest looked up from reference TRBV7-9 and TRBJ1-2, is DTGVSQNPRHKITKRGQNVTFRCDPISEHNRLYWYRQTLGQGPEFLTYFQNEAQLEKSRLLSDRFSAERPKGSFSTLEIQRTEQGDSAMYLCASSLGGYYGYTFGSGTRLTVV.

The chain recombines TRBV7-8 with TRBJ1-6, with 7 bases that match TRBD1. There are 16 residues in the CDR3. J was trimmed by 10 bases and V by 5 bases; bases with no gene match: 14. CDR1 is SGHVS and CDR2 is FQNEAQ in the germline V gene. CDR3 in amino acids: CASSPNLDRVGSPLHF. The DNA of the CDR3 is TGTGCCAGCAGCCCCAACCTCGACAGGGTAGGATCACCCCTCCACTTT. The entire variable domain, with the rest obtained from reference TRBV7-8 and TRBJ1-6, is as follows: GAGVSQSPRYKVAKRGQDVALRCDPISGHVSLFWYQQALGQGPEFLTYFQNEAQLDKSGLPSDRFFAERPEGSVSTLKIQRTQQEDSAVYLCASSPNLDRVGSPLHFGNGTRLTVT.

The rearrangement uses TRBV7-9 and TRBJ2-5; a weak D match, TRBD1 (6 bases). The CDR3 contains 15 residues. Looked up from germline, CDR1 is SEHNR and CDR2 is FQNEAQ (reference sequence). V lost 5 bases and J lost 1, with 14 bases in between. The CDR3 spells CASSLGTSTQETQYF. CDR3 sequence (DNA): TGTGCCAGCAGCCTCGGGACATCCACCCAAGAGACCCAGTACTTC. Variable domain in full (rest from reference TRBV7-9 and TRBJ2-5): DTGVSQNPRHKITKRGQNVTFRCDPISEHNRLYWYRQTLGQGPEFLTYFQNEAQLEKSRLLSDRFSAERPKGSFSTLEIQRTEQGDSAMYLCASSLGTSTQETQYFGPGTRLLVL.

V usage is TRBV7-9 and J usage is TRBJ1-2; 7 positions agree with TRBD1. Losses at the gene ends were 5 bases for V and 2 bases for J; bases not matched to a gene: 14. The CDR3 sequence is 17 residues long. The germline V gene has CDR1 SEHNR and CDR2 FQNEAQ (reference sequence). The CDR3 nucleotides are TGTGCCAGCAGCCCCGGGGTTGGACAGGTTTCGAACTATGGCTACACCTTC. Its protein is CASSPGVGQVSNYGYTF.

The chain uses TRBV5-1 and TRBJ1-6; D remains ambiguous. The germline V gene encodes CDR1 SGHRS and CDR2 YFSETQ. Trimming removed 4 bases from V and 4 bases from J, with 15 bases in between. The CDR3 runs to 16 residues. The CDR3 sequence is CASSPDPNGYNSPLHF. The CDR3 region has the DNA TGCGCCAGCAGCCCCGACCCGAACGGATATAATTCACCCCTCCACTTT.

This rearrangement joins TRBV7-9 to TRBJ1-6; tentatively, D is TRBD1 (6 bases). The V gene's germline CDR1 is SEHNR and CDR2 FQNEAQ (reference sequence). The ends were cut back, 4 bases at V and 7 bases at J, with 14 bases in the middle. The CDR3 spans 15 residues. Here the CDR3 DNA reads TGTGCCAGCAGCTATTTGGGGGACAACAATTCACCCCTCCACTTT. Its translation is CASSYLGDNNSPLHF. The complete variable domain, with remaining parts taken from reference TRBV7-9 and TRBJ1-6, reads DTGVSQNPRHKITKRGQNVTFRCDPISEHNRLYWYRQTLGQGPEFLTYFQNEAQLEKSRLLSDRFSAERPKGSFSTLEIQRTEQGDSAMYLCASSYLGDNNSPLHFGNGTRLTVT.

V is TRBV7-9 and J is TRBJ2-5, with D possibly being TRBD2 (6 bases). The CDR3 contains 14 residues. The V gene's germline CDR1 is SEHNR and CDR2 FQNEAQ (reference sequence). V was trimmed by 6 bases and J by 4 bases, leaving 15 bases between them. CDR3 loop: CASRGGGSGETQYF. CDR3 nucleotide sequence: TGTGCCAGCAGGGGTGGGGGGTCCGGAGAGACCCAGTACTTC.

This chain joins TRBV2 and TRBJ2-7; 16 nucleotides line up with TRBD2. The CDR3 length is 17 residues. Germline assignment: CDR1 SNHLY and CDR2 FYNNEI. J was trimmed by 4 bases and V by 8 bases; bases with no gene match: 11. As DNA, the CDR3 is TGTGCCAGCCGCTCCGGGACTAGCGGGGGGGCCGTTTACGAGCAGTACTTC. Translation gives CASRSGTSGGAVYEQYF.

The chain has TRBV15 and TRBJ1-5; D gene ambiguous. CDR3 size: 14 residues. Germline lookup yields CDR1 LNHNV and CDR2 YYDKDF (reference sequence). The V end lost 4 bases, the J end lost 4 bases, and 11 bases lay between the germline ends. The chain's CDR3 is CATSKNSYNQPQHF. CDR3 sequence (DNA): TGTGCCACCAGCAAAAACAGCTATAATCAGCCCCAGCATTTT.

This chain uses TRBV11-3 with TRBJ2-7; TRBD1 agrees at 9 bases. V dropped 4 bases and J dropped 6; count of bases not matched to a gene: 1. The CDR3 has 12 residues. The germline gives CDR1 SGHNT, CDR2 YENEEA. The CDR3 sequence: CASSSDRGEQYF. DNA of the CDR3: TGTGCCAGCAGCTCGGACAGGGGCGAGCAGTACTTC.